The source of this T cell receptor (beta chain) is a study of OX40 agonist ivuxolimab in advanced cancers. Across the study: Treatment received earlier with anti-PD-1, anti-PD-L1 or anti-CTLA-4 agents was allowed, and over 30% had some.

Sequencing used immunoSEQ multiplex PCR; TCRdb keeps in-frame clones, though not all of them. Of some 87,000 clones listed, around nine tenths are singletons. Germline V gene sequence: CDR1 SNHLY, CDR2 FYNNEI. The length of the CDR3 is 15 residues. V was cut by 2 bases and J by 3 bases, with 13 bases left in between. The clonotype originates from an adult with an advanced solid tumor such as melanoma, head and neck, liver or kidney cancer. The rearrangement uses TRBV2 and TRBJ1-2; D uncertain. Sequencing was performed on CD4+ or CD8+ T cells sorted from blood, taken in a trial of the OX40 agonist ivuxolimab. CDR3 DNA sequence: TGTGCCAGCAGTGAATACGGGAGTAGGGACTATGGCTACACCTTC. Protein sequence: CASSEYGSRDYGYTF.